Listed below are T cell receptor beta chains from one sample, sequenced in a study of cytomegalovirus exposure and HLA in healthy donors. This table comes from immunoSEQ multiplex PCR, and its TCRdb copy is limited to in-frame clones, with some not included. The sample lists 100,000 to 150,000 clones, about 86% occurring once. Source material: PBMCs. These receptor sequences come from a woman under 40 in good health and CMV-seronegative. Both conserved end residues are part of each CDR3. D genes are given only for firm matches. Only some rows state a clone size, as once, few, many or a class for expanded clones.

J: TRBJ1-1; size: .; D: TRBD1; V: TRBV2; DNA: TGTGCCAGCAGACAAACCGCCGGACAGGCCCGCTTT; CDR3: CASRQTAGQARF
J: TRBJ1-6; size: once; D: .; V: TRBV13; DNA: TGTGCCAGCAACACGCGAGGGTCACTTTCACCCCTCCACTTT; CDR3: CASNTRGSLSPLHF
J: TRBJ1-4; size: .; D: .; V: TRBV4-3; DNA: TGCGCCAGCAGCCAAGATTGGCCAGGGGCGGTGGGAGAAAAACTGTTTTTT; CDR3: CASSQDWPGAVGEKLFF
J: TRBJ2-1; size: .; D: TRBD2; V: TRBV4-1; DNA: TGCGCCAGCAGCCAAGGGCAGGGCAGCGGGAATGGTGAGCAGTTCTTC; CDR3: CASSQGQGSGNGEQFF
J: TRBJ1-2; size: .; D: TRBD1; V: TRBV2; DNA: TGTGCCAGCAGGGCGACAGGGGGCAATGGCTACACCTTC; CDR3: CASRATGGNGYTF
J: TRBJ2-1; size: once; D: TRBD1; V: TRBV10-3; DNA: TGTGCCACCAACCGGGACAGCTCCTACAATGAGCAGTTCTTC; CDR3: CATNRDSSYNEQFF
J: TRBJ2-7; size: .; D: TRBD2; V: TRBV15; DNA: TGTGCCACCAGCAGAGATCGGGGGGCCTACGAGCAGTACTTC; CDR3: CATSRDRGAYEQYF
J: TRBJ2-1; size: .; D: .; V: TRBV5-1; DNA: TGCGCCAGCAGCTCACCCGCCGGGCCAGGACTCAACTACAATGAGCAGTTCTTC; CDR3: CASSSPAGPGLNYNEQFF
J: TRBJ2-7; size: .; D: TRBD1; V: TRBV18; DNA: TGTGCCAGCTCACCGTGGGACAGCACCTACGAGCAGTACTTC; CDR3: CASSPWDSTYEQYF
J: TRBJ1-2; size: .; D: .; V: TRBV19; DNA: TGTGCCAGTAGTCCTCACGACAGAAGCTATGGCTACACCTTC; CDR3: CASSPHDRSYGYTF
J: TRBJ2-7; size: .; D: .; V: TRBV27; DNA: TGTGCCAGTAGCCAGGGATACGAGCAGTACTTC; CDR3: CASSQGYEQYF
J: TRBJ2-7; size: .; D: .; V: TRBV15; DNA: TGTGCCACCAGCAGAGATCGCAGTTACGAGCAGTACTTC; CDR3: CATSRDRSYEQYF
J: TRBJ1-5; size: .; D: .; V: TRBV30; DNA: TGTGCCTGGAGGGTCGGGGATCAGCCCCAGCATTTT; CDR3: CAWRVGDQPQHF
J: TRBJ2-3; size: .; D: .; V: TRBV4-3; DNA: TGCGCCAGCAGCCTGCGGTCCGGTGGGACAGATACGCAGTATTTT; CDR3: CASSLRSGGTDTQYF
J: TRBJ1-6; size: once; D: .; V: TRBV9; DNA: TGTGCCAGCAGCGTTGGGCAGGTTAATTCACCCCTCCACTTT; CDR3: CASSVGQVNSPLHF
J: TRBJ1-4; size: .; D: TRBD1; V: TRBV18; DNA: TGTGCCAGCTCACCACGGACAGGAACTAATGAAAAACTGTTTTTT; CDR3: CASSPRTGTNEKLFF
J: TRBJ2-2; size: few; D: TRBD2; V: TRBV4-1; DNA: TGCGCCAGCAGCCAAGCAGCGGGAGGGTGGACCGGGGAGCTGTTTTTT; CDR3: CASSQAAGGWTGELFF
J: TRBJ2-7; size: .; D: TRBD1; V: TRBV2; DNA: TGTGCCAGCAGGGTCGATCCAGGGGGCAGGTACGAGCAGTACTTC; CDR3: CASRVDPGGRYEQYF
J: TRBJ1-1; size: .; D: .; V: TRBV6-5; DNA: TGTGCCAGCACCCCGCAGGGTAACACTGAAGCTTTCTTT; CDR3: CASTPQGNTEAFF
J: TRBJ2-6; size: .; D: .; V: TRBV7-8; DNA: TGTGCCAGCAGCGTCCGGGATATCCACTCTGGGGCCAACGTCCTGACTTTC; CDR3: CASSVRDIHSGANVLTF
J: TRBJ2-3; size: .; D: .; V: TRBV5-1; DNA: TGCGCCAGCACCCCTAACTATAGCACAGATACGCAGTATTTT; CDR3: CASTPNYSTDTQYF
J: TRBJ1-2; size: .; D: TRBD1; V: TRBV23-1; DNA: TGCGCCAGCAGTCAATCGAAGCAGGACAGGAAAACTAACTATGGCTACACCTTC; CDR3: CASSQSKQDRKTNYGYTF
J: TRBJ2-7; size: .; D: TRBD1; V: TRBV5-1; DNA: TGCGCCAGCAGCTTTTCAGGGGGAGAGGTCTACGAGCAGTACTTC; CDR3: CASSFSGGEVYEQYF
J: TRBJ2-7; size: once; D: TRBD1; V: TRBV5-8; DNA: TGTGCCAGCAGCTTGACCCGGGACAGGGGAAGCGAGCAGTACTTC; CDR3: CASSLTRDRGSEQYF
J: TRBJ2-3; size: .; D: .; V: TRBV18; DNA: TGTGCCAGCTCACCCATAATTTTAACTAGCACAGATACGCAGTATTTT; CDR3: CASSPIILTSTDTQYF
J: TRBJ2-3; size: .; D: .; V: TRBV7-9; DNA: TGTGCCAGCAGCTTGGTCCGGGGACTCACAGATACGCAGTATTTT; CDR3: CASSLVRGLTDTQYF
J: TRBJ1-2; size: .; D: .; V: TRBV30; DNA: TGTGCCTGGAGTTCGGGGATCTATGGCTACCCCTTC; CDR3: CAWSSGIYGYPF